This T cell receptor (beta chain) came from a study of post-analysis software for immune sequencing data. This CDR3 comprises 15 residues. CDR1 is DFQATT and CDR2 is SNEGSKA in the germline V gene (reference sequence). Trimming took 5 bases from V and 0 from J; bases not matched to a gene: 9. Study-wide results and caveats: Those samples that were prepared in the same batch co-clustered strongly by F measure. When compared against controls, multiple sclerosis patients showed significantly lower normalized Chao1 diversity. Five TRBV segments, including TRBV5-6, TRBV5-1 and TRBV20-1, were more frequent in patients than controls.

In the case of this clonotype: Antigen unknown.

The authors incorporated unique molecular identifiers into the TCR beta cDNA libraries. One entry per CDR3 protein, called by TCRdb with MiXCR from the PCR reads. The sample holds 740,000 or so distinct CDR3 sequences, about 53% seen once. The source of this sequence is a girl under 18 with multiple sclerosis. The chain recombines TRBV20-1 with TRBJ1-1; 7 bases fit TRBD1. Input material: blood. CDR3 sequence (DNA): TGCAGTGCTCCGCGACAGGGTAGGGTGAACACTGAAGCTTTCTTT. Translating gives CSAPRQGRVNTEAFF.